The entry below describes one T cell receptor beta chain. This entry is derived from a study of blood T cell repertoires in COVID-19. About the research overall: The United States, Italy and Spain provided the acute and convalescent COVID-19 samples. The cDNA or gDNA used as material had been derived from T cells, B-cell-depleted T cells, or PBMCs.

This CDR3 comprises 11 residues. Trimming removed 6 bases from V and 8 bases from J; junction bases left unmatched: 4. Per the germline V gene, CDR1 is SQVTM and CDR2 is ANQGSEA. Per the study methods: Reference gene primer amplification in the assay estimated nucleated cell counts. The assay was immunoSEQ multiplex PCR, and TCRdb's table has in-frame clones only and misses some. That table furnishes V, J and clone size, whereas the DNA furnished D and trimming. The data show roughly 330,000 clones, around 88% seen once. The chain uses TRBV29-1 and TRBJ1-2; 9 bases fit TRBD1. This TCR derives from a woman in her forties or fifties with acute or convalescent COVID-19. Sequencing was done on a sample of peripheral blood. CDR3 coding DNA: TGCAGCGTCCGGACAGGGGACGGCTACACCTTC. Encoded protein: CSVRTGDGYTF.